The source of this TCR beta chain is a study of T cell responses to AZD1222 COVID-19 vaccine. Germline lookup yields CDR1 LGHDT and CDR2 YNNKEL (reference sequence). Trimming at V came to 4 bases and at J to 8 bases, leaving 11 bases not matched to a gene. This CDR3 region has 15 residues. Libraries were prepared by immunoSEQ multiplex PCR; TCRdb keeps only in-frame clonotypes and omits some of them. The sample has 180,000 or so clones, 94% seen once. Here the sequenced sample was peripheral blood, taken on day 0 of AZD1222 vaccination. The chain employs TRBV3-1 (or the pseudogene TRBV3-2) and TRBJ2-1; 7 bases match TRBD1. The clonotype comes from an adult in good health. CDR3 residues: CASSLLGGLRHEQFF. In DNA form, the CDR3 reads TGTGCCAGCAGCCTACTAGGGGGCCTCCGGCATGAGCAGTTCTTC.